The TCR beta chain described here comes from a study of molecular identifiers for immune sequencing clone quantification (dated by TCRdb to 2016 to 2019). Context from the whole study: For a replicate experiment, the RNA from either approximately 20,000 or 100,000 naive CD8 T cells was divided into five aliquots, and four of those aliquots went on to sequencing. This methods study benchmarked molecular-identifier clustering-based TCR repertoire sequencing (MIDCIRS) and TCR RNA copy counting, using CD8 T cells to do so.

The protocol used for the library was PCR. TCRdb names Illumina HiSeq 4000 as the instrument used. Bulk TCR libraries were prepared as previously described, using TCR primers listed in Table S5. The Qiagen AllPrep DNA/RNA kit was used to purify total RNA. Before analysis, reads from multiple sequencing runs of the same library were pooled. As for how the authors treated the data: Reads were retained only if their TCR constant sequence matched exactly, and those retained reads were trimmed to 150 nt and grouped according to their 12-nt molecular barcodes. Reads in each barcode group were sub-clustered using a 15% Levenshtein threshold, and a quality-weighted consensus sequence was built for each RNA molecule. Non-functional sequences were discarded, and so were lower-count sequences lying one edit away from another sequence. Based on fitting two negative binomial distributions, any barcode sub-cluster with under 20% of the maximum read count was discarded. Using fastp trimming at Q25 and MiXCR clonotype assembly, TCRdb reanalyzed the public sequencing data and kept in-frame beta chains. CDR3 protein duplicates are merged, each entry listing the most common genes and DNA. Here the V and J calls rest on TCRdb's processing, not on the authors' analysis. The table for this sample lists about 640,000 distinct CDR3 sequences; about 20% of them were counted only once. The top ten clones comprise around 0.86% of the sample.

The paper as a whole reports these results and caveats: Modeling indicated about 3 TCR RNA copies recovered per cell, compared with around 10 by digital PCR, which implies a capture efficiency of approximately 30%. Spiked-in Jurkat TCR RNA (approximately 10 copies' worth), which is not part of the donor repertoire, was contained in the naive libraries. Identical TCR molecules sharing a barcode could cause highly expanded clone sizes to be underestimated. In CMV-specific effector cells, clones with more than 20 RNA copies contained over 99% of molecules, whereas in naive cells such clones contained under 1% of molecules. Spiked-in Jurkat TCR RNA equal to a single cell's worth was reported to be detectable even within 1,100,000 naive CD8 T cells. When barcode sub-clustering was not used, chimeric consensus sequences inflated TCR diversity, with chimeras reaching as high as 47%.

Libraries of naive CD8 T cells were generated from roughly 20,000 to 1,000,000 sorted cells, with 10%, 30% or 50% of the purified RNA used. Naive CD8 T cells were FACS-sorted as CD8+CD4-CCR7+CD45RA+ on a BD FACSAria II into RLT Plus buffer. To test detection sensitivity, Jurkat RNA equal to fewer than 13 TCR copies was added to samples of about 19,000-1,100,000 naive CD8 T cells. Enrichment of CD8 T cells was performed with RosetteSep CD8+ T Cell Enrichment Cocktail and Ficoll-Paque, after which ACK red cell lysis was carried out. V drops 1 base and J drops 6 bases, leaving 12 bases in between. The CDR3 runs 14 amino acids, cysteine and phenylalanine included. CDR3 DNA is the only sequence kept; it has 42 bases, read in frame from the first base. Via the germline V gene, CDR1 is LGHNA and CDR2 YSLEER. This clonotype was counted at least ten times. Its binding antigen is unknown. Per-base qualities were not stored, and no clone one base away is much larger.

Recombination joined TRBV4-3 with TRBJ1-1, with the D gene call left open. Material: naive CD8+ T cells from blood, with Jurkat cell RNA spiked in. The sample's cell subset or site, from its label and the paper: FACS-sorted CD8+CD4-CCR7+CD45RA+ naive T cells. The TCR was taken from a human donor in good health. Some libraries in this study had Jurkat cell RNA spiked in. The CDR3 corresponds to CASSQGTRQPEAFF. The DNA sequence is given as TGCGCCAGCAGCCAAGGGACGAGGCAGCCTGAAGCTTTCTTT.